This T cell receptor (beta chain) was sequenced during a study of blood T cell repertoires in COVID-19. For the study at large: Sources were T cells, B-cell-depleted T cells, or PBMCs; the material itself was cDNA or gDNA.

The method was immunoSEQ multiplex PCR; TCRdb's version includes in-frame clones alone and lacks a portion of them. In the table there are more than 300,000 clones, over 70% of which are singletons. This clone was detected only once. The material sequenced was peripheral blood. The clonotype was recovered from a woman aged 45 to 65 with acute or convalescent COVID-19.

CDR3 nucleotides: TGTGCCAGCAGCCTGGCCAGCACAGATACGCAGTATTTT. Amino acid sequence: CASSLASTDTQYF. This chain links TRBV12-3 or TRBV12-4 with TRBJ2-3; no clear D. The CDR3 sequence is 13 residues long. V was trimmed by 6 bases and J by 0 bases, leaving 7 bases between them.